The 27 T cell receptor beta chains in this list originate from one sample, sequenced in a study of blood T cell repertoires in COVID-19. Clones were read by immunoSEQ multiplex PCR, and TCRdb kept only the in-frame ones, dropping some. The table shows hundreds of thousands of clones, with 70% to 90% occurring only once. Sequencing was done on a sample of PBMCs or T cells enriched from blood (not recorded which). These receptors were obtained from a man aged 25-40 years who had recovered from COVID-19.

This chain connects TRBV4-1 to TRBJ2-6, with D maybe TRBD2 (6 bases). This CDR3 comprises 17 residues. Germline V gene data show CDR1 as MGHRA and CDR2 as YSYEKL. The V and J ends lost 0 bases and 4 bases respectively, with 13 bases between them. The CDR3: CASSQDRRALGANVLTF. The CDR3 DNA follows: TGCGCCAGCAGCCAAGATAGGAGGGCTCTCGGGGCCAACGTCCTGACTTTC.

The CDR3 DNA reads as TGTGCCAGCAGCGAACAGGGGGCCAGTTCACCCCTCCACTTT. Protein sequence: CASSEQGASSPLHF. The chain employs TRBV28 and TRBJ1-6, with TRBD1 matching 9 bases. Looked up from germline, CDR1 is MDHEN and CDR2 is SYDVKM. The V and J ends lost 6 bases and 9 bases, in that order; junction bases with no gene match: 6. This CDR3 has 14 amino acids.

Only a few counts were recorded for this clone. The DNA for the CDR3 is TGTGCCAGCAGCCGGACTAGCGGGACGTCCTACGAGCAGTACTTC. Residues: CASSRTSGTSYEQYF. The chain is built from TRBV5-5 and TRBJ2-7; 12 bases are a match to TRBD2. This CDR3 contains 15 residues. Losses at the gene ends were 4 bases for V and 1 base for J; bases not matched to a gene: 3. The germline CDR1 and CDR2 sequences are SGHKS and YYEKEE (reference sequence).

The V gene is TRBV13, the J gene TRBJ2-7, with 12 positions matching TRBD2. Unmatched junction bases numbered 8, after V lost 5 bases and J lost 6 bases. Germline V lookup: CDR1 PRHDT, CDR2 FYEKMQ (reference sequence). CDR3 length: 15 amino acids. The CDR3 nucleotides read TGTGCCAGCAGCCAAGGACTAGCGGGATCCGCCGAGCAGTACTTC. Encoded protein: CASSQGLAGSAEQYF.

This chain links TRBV5-1 with TRBJ1-5, with 10 bases lining up with TRBD1. CDR3 size: 15 residues. The V and J ends lost 3 bases and 4 bases, in that order; junction bases with no gene match: 4. CDR1 and CDR2 from the germline V gene are SGHRS and YFSETQ. The CDR3 here is CASSWGTGVNQPQHF. CDR3 sequence (DNA): TGCGCCAGCAGCTGGGGGACAGGGGTAAATCAGCCCCAGCATTTT. The full variable domain, rest sourced from reference TRBV5-1 and TRBJ1-5, is KAGVTQTPRYLIKTRGQQVTLSCSPISGHRSVSWYQQTPGQGLQFLFEYFSETQRNKGNFPGRFSGRQFSNSRSEMNVSTLELGDSALYLCASSWGTGVNQPQHFGDGTRLSIL.

J is TRBJ2-7 and V is TRBV5-4, with 7 bases identical to TRBD2. Looked up from germline, CDR1 is SGHNT and CDR2 is YYREEE (reference sequence). This CDR3 is 14 amino acids long. J was trimmed by 0 bases and V by 0 bases; bases with no gene match: 0. Here the CDR3 reads CASSLAGGSYEQYF. CDR3 nucleotides: TGTGCCAGCAGCTTGGCGGGGGGCTCCTACGAGCAGTACTTC.

Concerning this clone itself: Germline and junction disagree at one end, which may indicate a read error. This chain connects TRBV7-8 to TRBJ1-5; 7 bases fit TRBD1. Per germline, CDR1 SGHVS and CDR2 FQNEAQ. The CDR3 totals 14 residues. The CDR3 region has the DNA TGTGCCAGCAGCTTAGTACCTACAGGGGATAAGGTCTCATTT. Translation gives CASSLVPTGDKVSF.

This chain links TRBV2 with TRBJ2-1; 8 bases map to TRBD1. The CDR3 extends over 15 amino acids. Per germline, CDR1 SNHLY and CDR2 FYNNEI. The ends lost 6 bases at V and 9 bases at J; junction bases unmatched: 13. The CDR3 DNA reads as TGTGCCAGCAGGGCGACAGGGGCCGACGTGGGTGAGCAGTTCTTC. Translated, it gives CASRATGADVGEQFF.

The V call is TRBV29-1, the J call TRBJ1-1; D is undetermined. This CDR3 comprises 10 residues. CDR1 and CDR2 from the germline V gene are SQVTM and ANQGSEA. Trimming stripped 4 bases from V and 5 bases from J, with 5 bases between. This CDR3 reads CSVVSTEAFF. CDR3 sequence (DNA): TGCAGCGTTGTATCGACTGAAGCTTTCTTT.

V and J are TRBV6-5 and TRBJ2-7, with a weak D call TRBD1 (6 bases). The CDR3 has 15 residues. Between the trimmed V and J ends, which lost 1 base and 0 bases, there was a span of 10 bases. Germline V lookup: CDR1 MNHEY, CDR2 SVGAGI. CDR3 coding DNA: TGTGCCAGCAGTTACTTTACAGGGCACTCCTACGAGCAGTACTTC. Translation gives CASSYFTGHSYEQYF.

V gene TRBV5-6 combines with J gene TRBJ2-3; tentatively, D is TRBD2 (7 bases). The V and J ends lost 1 base and 2 bases respectively, with 11 bases between them. Germline V gives CDR1 SGHDT, CDR2 YYEEEE. CDR3 length: 15 residues. The CDR3: CASSLTGRVTDTQYF. The CDR3 DNA follows: TGTGCCAGCAGCTTGACAGGGAGGGTCACAGATACGCAGTATTTT.

The genes are TRBV11-2 and TRBJ2-5, with unresolved D. CDR3 length: 13 residues. Trimming left V 5 bases short and J 5 bases short, with 12 bases between. The germline V gene encodes CDR1 SGHAT and CDR2 FQNNGV. Here the CDR3 DNA reads TGTGCCAGCAGCCCCGGAAGAGCGGAGACCCAGTACTTC. Amino acid sequence: CASSPGRAETQYF.

This chain uses TRBV28 with TRBJ2-7, with 16 bases matching TRBD2. CDR3 length: 16 residues. J gave up 7 bases and V 7 bases, and 10 bases lay outside the gene matches. Germline assignment: CDR1 MDHEN and CDR2 SYDVKM. The CDR3 loop reads CASKGGTSGRAREQYF. CDR3 bases: TGTGCCAGCAAAGGGGGGACTAGCGGGAGGGCACGGGAGCAGTACTTC.

The rearrangement links TRBV7-8 to TRBJ2-6; possibly TRBD1 for D (5 bases). This CDR3 comprises 15 residues. CDR1 and CDR2 from the germline V gene are SGHVS and FQNEAQ. Trimming cost V 5 bases and J 0 bases, with 8 bases left between them. The CDR3 nucleotides read TGTGCCAGCAGCCCCAGGGACTCTGGGGCCAACGTCCTGACTTTC. Protein: CASSPRDSGANVLTF.

This sequence joins TRBV7-2 and TRBJ2-5; 7 positions match TRBD2. J gave up 5 bases and V 5 bases, and 11 bases lay outside the gene matches. Germline loops: CDR1 SGHTA, CDR2 FQGNSA. This CDR3 has 15 amino acids. As DNA, the CDR3 is TGTGCCAGCAGCGTCTCTAGCGGTTTGGGGGAGACCCAGTACTTC. It translates to CASSVSSGLGETQYF.

This chain connects TRBV4-1 to TRBJ1-5; D remains ambiguous. The CDR3 spans 14 residues. Germline lookup yields CDR1 MGHRA and CDR2 YSYEKL. V was shortened by 4 bases and J by 4 bases, with 11 bases between the two germline ends. The chain's CDR3 is CASSPSGVNQPQHF. The CDR3 nucleotides are TGCGCCAGCAGCCCATCGGGAGTAAATCAGCCCCAGCATTTT.

V gene TRBV7-9 combines with J gene TRBJ1-6; 10 bases align to TRBD1. J gave up 9 bases and V 1 base, and 6 bases lay outside the gene matches. The CDR3 runs to 16 residues. CDR1 SEHNR and CDR2 FQNEAQ come from the germline V gene (reference sequence). This CDR3 is CASSLGTGGMGSPLHF. The CDR3 DNA reads as TGTGCCAGCAGCTTAGGGACAGGGGGAATGGGTTCACCCCTCCACTTT.

The chain has TRBV2 and TRBJ2-7, with D possibly TRBD1 on 6 matching bases. V shed 1 base and J shed 5 bases, with 15 bases lying between them. The CDR3 is 15 amino acids. CDR1 is SNHLY and CDR2 is FYNNEI in the germline V gene. The CDR3 coding sequence is TGTGCCAGCAGTGAAGAGGGGGTGGTTCCCCACGAGCAGTACTTC. It yields the protein CASSEEGVVPHEQYF. Drawing the rest from reference TRBV2 and TRBJ2-7, the complete variable domain is EPEVTQTPSHQVTQMGQEVILRCVPISNHLYFYWYRQILGQKVEFLVSFYNNEISEKSEIFDDQFSVERPDGSNFTLKIRSTKLEDSAMYFCASSEEGVVPHEQYFGPGTRLTVT.

The chain uses TRBV4-2 and TRBJ2-7; 9 nucleotides line up with TRBD1. The germline CDR1 and CDR2 sequences are LGHNA and YNFKEQ. This CDR3 is built from 13 residues. Trimming removed 3 bases from V and 5 bases from J; junction bases left unmatched: 2. CDR3 region: CASSHRTGDEQYF. As DNA, the CDR3 is TGTGCCAGCAGCCATCGGACAGGGGACGAGCAGTACTTC.

CDR3 protein: CASSPGDRGPFGEKLFF. DNA for the CDR3: TGTGCCAGCAGCCCGGGGGACAGGGGGCCGTTTGGTGAAAAACTGTTTTTT. The chain is built from TRBV7-2 and TRBJ1-4, with 12 nucleotides matching TRBD1. The V segment lost 5 bases and the J segment 7 bases; nucleotides outside the gene matches: 11. Germline V lookup: CDR1 SGHTA, CDR2 FQGNSA. This CDR3 is built from 17 residues.

This chain connects TRBV4-1 to TRBJ1-2; a weak D match, TRBD1 (5 bases). CDR1 and CDR2 from the germline V gene are MGHRA and YSYEKL. Between the trimmed V and J ends, which lost 1 base and 1 base, there was a span of 10 bases. This CDR3 contains 15 residues. In nucleotides, the CDR3 is TGCGCCAGCAGCCAAGGGACGGACATTAACTATGGCTACACCTTC. Residues: CASSQGTDINYGYTF.

V is TRBV29-1 and J is TRBJ2-1, with D possibly matching TRBD2 (7 bases). Germline V gene sequence: CDR1 SQVTM, CDR2 ANQGSEA. Trimming removed 7 bases from V and 2 bases from J, with 15 bases in between. There are 14 residues in the CDR3. The DNA for the CDR3 is TGCAGCGGCGAGGGGGGGAGGACCTACAATGAGCAGTTCTTC. It yields the protein CSGEGGRTYNEQFF.

The chain is built from TRBV4-1 and TRBJ2-7; TRBD2 might be the D (5 bases). Trimming removed 1 base at V and 3 bases at J, with 10 bases between. This CDR3 comprises 14 residues. Germline V gene sequence: CDR1 MGHRA, CDR2 YSYEKL. CDR3 in amino acids: CASSQGGRGYEQYF. The CDR3 DNA sequence: TGCGCCAGCAGCCAAGGTGGACGGGGCTACGAGCAGTACTTC.

J is TRBJ1-5 and V is TRBV27, with D hard to call. This CDR3 has 16 residues. The germline V and J ends were trimmed by 4 bases and 0 bases, with 13 bases remaining between them. Per germline, CDR1 MNHEY and CDR2 SMNVEV (reference sequence). The DNA of the CDR3 is TGTGCCAGCAGTTCCGCGATAGTCAATAGCAATCAGCCCCAGCATTTT. Protein sequence: CASSSAIVNSNQPQHF.

The chain is built from TRBV6-2 or TRBV6-3 and TRBJ2-7, with TRBD1 identical over 7 bases. Losses at the gene ends were 5 bases for V and 7 bases for J; bases not matched to a gene: 8. The germline V gene has CDR1 MNHEY and CDR2 SVGEGT. CDR3 length: 13 residues. The CDR3 bases are TGTGCCAGCAGTGACGGGACAGCTTTGGAGCAGTACTTC. It encodes CASSDGTALEQYF.

The V and J genes are TRBV30 and TRBJ1-5; unclear D gene. Germline V gene sequence: CDR1 GTSNPN, CDR2 SVGIG (reference sequence). The CDR3 is made up of 13 amino acids. Trimming stripped 2 bases from V and 3 bases from J, with 8 bases between. CDR3 protein: CAWSRQDNQPQHF. The CDR3 nucleotides are TGTGCCTGGAGTCGCCAGGACAATCAGCCCCAGCATTTT.

The genes are TRBV1 and TRBJ2-7; the listed D gene, TRBD1, was not tested against the DNA. TRBV1 is a pseudogene locus. The CDR3 spans 15 residues. CDR3 bases: TGCACCAGATTCCCCGGACAGGTCCTCTCCTACGAGCAGTACTTC. As protein: CTRFPGQVLSYEQYF.